These T cell receptor beta chains were read from a single sample in a study of OX40 agonist ivuxolimab in advanced cancers. Repertoires were generated with immunoSEQ multiplex PCR, while TCRdb's copy carries only in-frame clones and drops some. The sample has about 73,000 clones; roughly 90% are singletons. The sequencing here drew on CD4+ or CD8+ T cells sorted from blood, taken in a trial of the OX40 agonist ivuxolimab. All receptors derive from an adult with an advanced solid tumor such as melanoma, head and neck, liver or kidney cancer. Each CDR3 is given with its conserved first and last residue. Each record gives: D gene, J gene, V gene, clone size, CDR3 protein, CDR3 DNA. D genes are given only for firm matches. Expanded clones are given a class, and other clones once, few, many or no size at all.

D gene: -; J gene: TRBJ2-2; V gene: TRBV6-5; clone size: -; CDR3 protein: CASSYTYGELFF; CDR3 DNA: TGTGCCAGCAGTTACACCTACGGGGAGCTGTTTTTT
D gene: TRBD2; J gene: TRBJ2-5; V gene: TRBV5-1; clone size: -; CDR3 protein: CASSVGRGLETQYF; CDR3 DNA: TGCGCCAGCAGCGTTGGGAGGGGTTTGGAGACCCAGTACTTC
D gene: -; J gene: TRBJ1-5; V gene: TRBV2; clone size: once; CDR3 protein: CASTGGSNQPQHF; CDR3 DNA: TGTGCCAGCACGGGTGGGAGCAATCAGCCCCAGCATTTT
D gene: -; J gene: TRBJ2-1; V gene: TRBV5-6; clone size: -; CDR3 protein: CASSLANEQFF; CDR3 DNA: TGTGCCAGCAGCTTGGCCAATGAGCAGTTCTTC
D gene: -; J gene: TRBJ1-1; V gene: TRBV11-3; clone size: -; CDR3 protein: CASSAIMNTEAFF; CDR3 DNA: TGTGCCAGCAGCGCGATAATGAACACTGAAGCTTTCTTT
D gene: TRBD1; J gene: TRBJ1-2; V gene: TRBV19; clone size: -; CDR3 protein: CASSMGQYQGGYTF; CDR3 DNA: TGTGCCAGTAGTATGGGACAGTATCAAGGTGGCTACACCTTC
D gene: TRBD1; J gene: TRBJ2-7; V gene: TRBV6-5; clone size: -; CDR3 protein: CASSYRDRGAYEQYF; CDR3 DNA: TGTGCCAGCAGTTACCGGGACAGGGGGGCCTACGAGCAGTACTTC
D gene: TRBD2; J gene: TRBJ2-1; V gene: TRBV18; clone size: -; CDR3 protein: CASSPAGVNSYNEQFF; CDR3 DNA: TGTGCCAGCTCACCAGCGGGAGTAAACTCCTACAATGAGCAGTTCTTC
D gene: -; J gene: TRBJ2-7; V gene: TRBV7-2; clone size: -; CDR3 protein: CASSISPTSYEQYF; CDR3 DNA: TGTGCCAGCAGCATCAGCCCCACCTCCTACGAGCAGTACTTC
D gene: TRBD2; J gene: TRBJ2-7; V gene: TRBV5-4; clone size: -; CDR3 protein: CASSLATSKDEQYF; CDR3 DNA: TGTGCCAGCAGCTTGGCGACTAGCAAAGACGAGCAGTACTTC
D gene: -; J gene: TRBJ1-5; V gene: TRBV10-3; clone size: -; CDR3 protein: CAIMKDAGNQPQHF; CDR3 DNA: TGTGCCATCATGAAGGACGCCGGCAATCAGCCCCAGCATTTT
D gene: -; J gene: TRBJ2-2; V gene: TRBV25-1; clone size: -; CDR3 protein: CASKTLNTGELFF; CDR3 DNA: TGTGCCAGCAAGACACTGAACACCGGGGAGCTGTTTTTT
D gene: TRBD2; J gene: TRBJ2-7; V gene: TRBV5-1; clone size: -; CDR3 protein: CASSISGRGVDEQYF; CDR3 DNA: TGCGCCAGCAGTATCAGCGGGAGGGGAGTGGACGAGCAGTACTTC
D gene: -; J gene: TRBJ1-2; V gene: TRBV11-2; clone size: -; CDR3 protein: CASSLDQLGGYTF; CDR3 DNA: TGTGCCAGCAGCTTAGATCAGCTGGGCGGCTACACCTTC
D gene: -; J gene: TRBJ2-1; V gene: TRBV5-1; clone size: -; CDR3 protein: CASSLNNEQFF; CDR3 DNA: TGCGCCAGCAGCTTGAACAATGAGCAGTTCTTC
D gene: -; J gene: TRBJ1-5; V gene: TRBV11-2; clone size: -; CDR3 protein: CASSLEGAIGQPQHF; CDR3 DNA: TGTGCCAGCAGCTTAGAGGGGGCGATCGGTCAGCCCCAGCATTTT
D gene: -; J gene: TRBJ1-5; V gene: TRBV19; clone size: -; CDR3 protein: CASSNKNQPQHF; CDR3 DNA: TGTGCCAGTAGTAACAAAAATCAGCCCCAGCATTTT
D gene: TRBD1; J gene: TRBJ1-5; V gene: TRBV6-5; clone size: -; CDR3 protein: CASSLGQYSNQPQHF; CDR3 DNA: TGTGCCAGCAGTCTGGGACAGTATAGCAATCAGCCCCAGCATTTT
D gene: TRBD1; J gene: TRBJ2-5; V gene: TRBV6-6; clone size: few; CDR3 protein: CASSRQGGETQYF; CDR3 DNA: TGTGCCAGCAGTCGACAGGGCGGCGAGACCCAGTACTTC
D gene: -; J gene: TRBJ2-2; V gene: TRBV2; clone size: -; CDR3 protein: CASSVDSTGELFF; CDR3 DNA: TGTGCCAGCAGTGTGGACAGCACCGGGGAGCTGTTTTTT
D gene: -; J gene: TRBJ2-3; V gene: TRBV7-9; clone size: -; CDR3 protein: CASSLADTQYF; CDR3 DNA: TGTGCCAGCAGCTTAGCAGATACGCAGTATTTT
D gene: -; J gene: TRBJ1-1; V gene: TRBV18; clone size: -; CDR3 protein: CASSPGRPPLRGTEAFF; CDR3 DNA: TGTGCCAGCTCACCAGGGAGGCCGCCTCTCCGGGGCACTGAAGCTTTCTTT
D gene: TRBD1; J gene: TRBJ2-5; V gene: TRBV11-2; clone size: -; CDR3 protein: CASSGTGVGGETQYF; CDR3 DNA: TGTGCCAGCAGCGGGACAGGGGTAGGGGGAGAGACCCAGTACTTC
D gene: -; J gene: TRBJ2-7; V gene: TRBV5-1; clone size: few; CDR3 protein: CASSLGLGVNDEQYF; CDR3 DNA: TGCGCCAGCAGCTTGGGTTTGGGAGTAAACGACGAGCAGTACTTC
D gene: TRBD2; J gene: TRBJ2-7; V gene: TRBV5-1; clone size: -; CDR3 protein: CASSLDETGGATSGREQYF; CDR3 DNA: TGCGCCAGCAGCTTGGACGAGACAGGGGGCGCGACTAGCGGGAGGGAGCAGTACTTC